The 30 T cell receptor beta chains presented below share a single source sample, sequenced in a study of T cells in Graves' hyperthyroidism and ophthalmopathy. RNA transcripts served as the template for amplifying TCR beta CDR3 regions. The TCR CDR3 first-round RT-PCR relied on the HTBI primer set. In TCRdb, the multiplex PCR reads were re-called with MiXCR into one record per CDR3 protein. The sample comprises some 300,000 distinct CDR3 sequences, approximately 18% of which are singletons, and approximately 37% rests with the top ten. Source material: blood. These receptors originate from a man over 45 with Graves' ophthalmopathy.

The table lists this clonotype with many counts. The chain is built from TRBV20-1 and TRBJ2-1, with 8 bases matching TRBD1. The CDR3 loop spans 13 amino acids. V dropped 6 bases and J dropped 8; count of bases not matched to a gene: 9. Germline V lookup: CDR1 DFQATT, CDR2 SNEGSKA (reference sequence). The CDR3 region is CSAQDRVYDEQFF. The CDR3 DNA reads TGCAGTGCCCAGGACAGGGTTTACGATGAGCAGTTCTTC.

This clonotype was counted at least ten times. The V call is TRBV28, the J call TRBJ1-1; D may be TRBD1 (5 bases). The germline gives CDR1 MDHEN, CDR2 SYDVKM. This CDR3 contains 12 residues. Trimming stripped 3 bases from V and 10 bases from J, with 12 bases between. Here the CDR3 reads CASSLMGRGAFF. CDR3 sequence (DNA): TGTGCCAGCAGTTTGATGGGACGCGGAGCTTTCTTT.

This clonotype was seen ten or more times. This chain joins TRBV5-5 and TRBJ2-7; TRBD2 is a possible D gene (5 bases). The CDR3 length is 15 residues. The V and J ends lost 4 bases and 0 bases respectively, with 14 bases between them. Germline V lookup: CDR1 SGHKS, CDR2 YYEKEE (reference sequence). This CDR3 is CASSPLSGSSYEQYF. The CDR3 nucleotides are TGTGCCAGCAGCCCTCTATCGGGGAGCTCCTACGAGCAGTACTTC.

The chain uses TRBV6-2 or TRBV6-3 and TRBJ1-2; D ambiguous. Trimming stripped 0 bases from V and 0 bases from J, with 8 bases between. The CDR3 is 15 amino acids. Germline-derived CDR1 and CDR2 are MNHEY and SVGEGT. CDR3 bases: TGTGCCAGCAGTTACTCTCCGAGACCTAACTATGGCTACACCTTC. It is translated as CASSYSPRPNYGYTF.

This rearrangement joins TRBV20-1 to TRBJ1-6; 7 nucleotides agree with TRBD1. Germline V gives CDR1 DFQATT, CDR2 SNEGSKA (reference sequence). The CDR3 is 16 amino acids. Losses at the gene ends were 1 base for V and 3 bases for J; bases not matched to a gene: 6. The DNA of the CDR3 is TGCAGTGCTAGAGGCCAGGGGGTCGGCTATAATTCACCCCTCCACTTT. The encoded protein is CSARGQGVGYNSPLHF.

This clonotype came up a few times. The V gene is TRBV6-1, the J gene TRBJ1-2; tentatively, D is TRBD1 (5 bases). Germline V gene data show CDR1 as MNHNS and CDR2 as SASEGT. V shed 6 bases and J shed 3 bases, with 14 bases lying between them. The CDR3 contains 14 residues. CDR3 sequence: CASRRQNIDYGYTF. CDR3 nucleotides: TGTGCCAGCAGAAGACAGAATATCGACTATGGCTACACCTTC.

In this sample, this clonotype turned up many times. V is TRBV11-2 and J is TRBJ2-3; D is ambiguous. V shed 1 base and J shed 0 bases, with 11 bases lying between them. Germline CDR1 is SGHAT and CDR2 is FQNNGV. The CDR3 contains 16 residues. CDR3 protein: CASSLGISSSTDTQYF. The CDR3 nucleotides read TGTGCCAGCAGCTTAGGTATTAGCAGTAGCACAGATACGCAGTATTTT.

In its sample, this clonotype was seen many times. The V gene is TRBV18, the J gene TRBJ2-1; TRBD1 aligns across 10 bases. In germline, CDR1 is KGHSH, CDR2 LQKENI. Losses at the gene ends were 3 bases for V and 6 bases for J; bases not matched to a gene: 8. This CDR3 spans 16 amino acids. CDR3 amino acids: CASSPIGTGDFNEQFF. The CDR3 nucleotides read TGTGCCAGCTCACCCATAGGGACAGGGGATTTCAATGAGCAGTTCTTC. Full variable domain (outside the CDR3, taken from reference TRBV18 and TRBJ2-1): NAGVMQNPRHLVRRRGQEARLRCSPMKGHSHVYWYRQLPEEGLKFMVYLQKENIIDESGMPKERFSAEFPKEGPSILRIQQVVRGDSAAYFCASSPIGTGDFNEQFFGPGTRLTVL.

This clonotype has at least ten counts. The gene calls are TRBV5-1 and TRBJ2-3, with 7 bases identical to TRBD2. The germline V gene has CDR1 SGHRS and CDR2 YFSETQ. This CDR3 is 15 amino acids long. The ends lost 1 base at V and 2 bases at J; junction bases unmatched: 4. This chain's CDR3 is CASSLTSDFTDTQYF. CDR3 DNA: TGCGCCAGCAGCTTGACTAGCGACTTCACAGATACGCAGTATTTT.

This chain connects TRBV28 to TRBJ2-7; no clear D. V was shortened by 6 bases and J by 2 bases, with 14 bases between the two germline ends. The CDR3 loop spans 14 amino acids. CDR1 and CDR2 (germline): MDHEN, SYDVKM. The CDR3 nucleotides are TGTGCCAGCAGCCCACAACAAATTACCTACGAGCAGTACTTC. This codes for CASSPQQITYEQYF.

The rearrangement joins TRBV5-6 to TRBJ1-1; D is possibly TRBD1 (5 bases). This CDR3 contains 15 residues. Germline CDR1 and CDR2: SGHDT and YYEEEE. Trimming removed 0 bases at V and 10 bases at J, with 19 bases between. CDR3: CASSLAGGGMKGAFF. The CDR3 DNA is TGTGCCAGCAGCTTGGCCGGGGGAGGGATGAAAGGAGCTTTCTTT. Full variable domain (missing parts from reference TRBV5-6 and TRBJ1-1): DAGVTQSPTHLIKTRGQQVTLRCSPKSGHDTVSWYQQALGQGPQFIFQYYEEEERQRGNFPDRFSGHQFPNYSSELNVNALLLGDSALYLCASSLAGGGMKGAFFGQGTRLTVV.

This clonotype was picked up many times. V usage is TRBV24-1 and J usage is TRBJ2-1, with 16 bases that match TRBD2. Germline lookup yields CDR1 KGHDR and CDR2 SFDVKD. The junction had 8 bases not matched to a gene; V was cut back by 4 bases and J by 9 bases. CDR3 length equals 17 residues. In DNA, the CDR3 is TGTGCCACCAGTGACCCTGGGACTAGCGGGAGGGCTTTTGAGCAGTTCTTC. Its translation: CATSDPGTSGRAFEQFF.

This clonotype appeared many times. The V and J genes are TRBV11-2 and TRBJ2-3; TRBD2 matches 11 bases. J gave up 7 bases and V 5 bases, and 17 bases lay outside the gene matches. The CDR3 runs 18 residues. Per the germline V gene, CDR1 is SGHAT and CDR2 is FQNNGV. The CDR3 nucleotides read TGTGCCAGCAGCGGGGGACTAGCGGCCCCACTCGATAGGAATACGCAGTATTTT. Its translation is CASSGGLAAPLDRNTQYF.

The J gene is TRBJ1-3, the V gene TRBV2; TRBD1 is a possible D gene (6 bases). The V gene's germline CDR1 is SNHLY and CDR2 FYNNEI. V was trimmed by 3 bases and J by 3 bases, leaving 15 bases between them. The CDR3 consists of 16 residues. The CDR3, as DNA: TGTGCCAGCAGTGACGGAGGAGGGGGATTTGGAAACACCATATATTTT. This codes for CASSDGGGGFGNTIYF.

Written as DNA, the CDR3 is TGTGCCAGTAGAACTAGCGGGATGGCAGATACGCAGTATTTT. It codes for CASRTSGMADTQYF. The chain uses TRBV19 and TRBJ2-3; TRBD2 matches 10 bases. The CDR3 sequence is 14 residues long. V lost 6 bases and J lost 4; bases outside the gene matches: 4. CDR1 and CDR2 (germline): LNHDA, SQIVND (reference sequence).

V is TRBV5-1 and J is TRBJ2-7, with 8 bases aligning to TRBD1. Trimming took 0 bases from V and 2 from J; bases not matched to a gene: 4. The CDR3 is 15 amino acids. Per germline, CDR1 SGHRS and CDR2 YFSETQ. The CDR3: CASSLGGQGPYEQYF. The CDR3 DNA is TGCGCCAGCAGCTTGGGAGGACAGGGCCCCTACGAGCAGTACTTC.

This clonotype was seen only a few times. The chain combines TRBV9 with TRBJ2-1, with 9 nucleotides matching TRBD2. J was trimmed by 9 bases and V by 0 bases; bases with no gene match: 1. Germline V gives CDR1 SGDLS, CDR2 YYNGEE. The CDR3 is 13 residues long. This CDR3 reads CASSVASGVEQFF. In DNA, the CDR3 is TGTGCCAGCAGCGTAGCTAGCGGGGTTGAGCAGTTCTTC.

This clonotype was seen a few times. This chain joins TRBV5-8 and TRBJ1-4; 8 nucleotides agree with TRBD1. This CDR3 is 15 amino acids long. The V and J ends lost 4 bases and 7 bases, in that order; junction bases with no gene match: 9. The V gene's germline CDR1 is SGHTS and CDR2 YDEGEE. The CDR3 protein is CASSLVRDRLEKLFF. As DNA, the CDR3 is TGTGCCAGCAGCCTGGTCCGGGACAGGCTTGAAAAACTGTTTTTT.

This clonotype appeared many times. V and J are TRBV7-8 and TRBJ2-7, with TRBD2 as a possible D gene (6 bases). Looked up from germline, CDR1 is SGHVS and CDR2 is FQNEAQ. This CDR3 is built from 15 residues. V gave up 0 bases and J gave up 3 bases, with 12 bases separating them. Written as DNA, the CDR3 is TGTGCCAGCAGCTTAGCGGGCGGAGGGAACTACGAGCAGTACTTC. Translation: CASSLAGGGNYEQYF.

This clonotype was recorded a few times. The chain links TRBV9 to TRBJ1-2; 8 bases are shared with TRBD1. Germline assignment: CDR1 SGDLS and CDR2 YYNGEE. Losses at the gene ends were 3 bases for V and 8 bases for J; bases not matched to a gene: 12. There are 15 residues in the CDR3. Here the CDR3 reads CASSARSGQGGGYTF. In DNA form, the CDR3 reads TGTGCCAGCAGCGCCCGGAGTGGACAGGGAGGAGGCTACACCTTC. Using reference TRBV9 and TRBJ1-2 for the parts outside the CDR3, the full variable domain is DSGVTQTPKHLITATGQRVTLRCSPRSGDLSVYWYQQSLDQGLQFLIQYYNGEERAKGNILERFSAQQFPDLHSELNLSSLELGDSALYFCASSARSGQGGGYTFGSGTRLTVV.

This clonotype came up a few times. The chain uses TRBV20-1 and TRBJ2-7; TRBD1 aligns across 9 bases. Trimming at V came to 6 bases and at J to 2 bases, leaving 8 bases not matched to a gene. The CDR3 runs 14 residues. Germline V lookup: CDR1 DFQATT, CDR2 SNEGSKA (reference sequence). CDR3: CSATGTGTTYEQYF. The DNA for the CDR3 is TGCAGTGCGACCGGGACAGGGACGACCTACGAGCAGTACTTC.

The chain carries TRBV5-1 and TRBJ2-7; 9 nucleotides line up with TRBD1. V lost 5 bases to trimming and J lost 1 base; unmatched junction nucleotides: 4. Germline V lookup: CDR1 SGHRS, CDR2 YFSETQ. This CDR3 contains 14 residues. The CDR3 DNA sequence: TGCGCCAGCAGGGACAGGGGCGATTCCTACGAGCAGTACTTC. Its protein product is CASRDRGDSYEQYF. The whole variable domain, remainder taken from reference TRBV5-1 and TRBJ2-7, is KAGVTQTPRYLIKTRGQQVTLSCSPISGHRSVSWYQQTPGQGLQFLFEYFSETQRNKGNFPGRFSGRQFSNSRSEMNVSTLELGDSALYLCASRDRGDSYEQYFGPGTRLTVT.

This clonotype was found many times. The chain links TRBV5-1 to TRBJ2-7; D is possibly TRBD2 (6 bases). CDR1 is SGHRS and CDR2 is YFSETQ in the germline V gene. The CDR3 runs 16 residues. The V end lost 3 bases, the J end lost 4 bases, and 20 bases lay between the germline ends. The CDR3 coding sequence is TGCGCCAGCAGCTGGACCCCTAGCGATCTGCCTTACGAGCAGTACTTC. Amino acid sequence: CASSWTPSDLPYEQYF.

V gene TRBV6-1 combines with J gene TRBJ2-2; 8 positions match TRBD2. Germline V gene data show CDR1 as MNHNS and CDR2 as SASEGT. The V segment lost 8 bases and the J segment 8 bases; nucleotides outside the gene matches: 16. The length of the CDR3 is 16 residues. CDR3 DNA: TGTGCCAGCCACGTCTGGCGGGAGGCGGTATCAGGGGAGCTGTTTTTT. Protein sequence: CASHVWREAVSGELFF.

This clonotype occurred many times. J is TRBJ2-7 and V is TRBV7-2; unclear D gene. Trimming removed 1 base at V and 2 bases at J, with 12 bases between. Germline V gene sequence: CDR1 SGHTA, CDR2 FQGNSA. This CDR3 region has 15 residues. CDR3 DNA sequence: TGTGCCAGCAGCTTAGTCCTTTCAGGAGCCTACGAGCAGTACTTC. Translation: CASSLVLSGAYEQYF.

The genes are TRBV19 and TRBJ2-3; D unresolved. V lost 7 bases to trimming and J lost 6 bases, with 14 bases between them. The CDR3 is 13 residues long. Germline values: CDR1 LNHDA, CDR2 SQIVND (reference sequence). CDR3 sequence reads: CASIDPSGDTQYF. The CDR3, as DNA: TGTGCCAGTATCGATCCGTCCGGGGATACGCAGTATTTT.

The CDR3 reads CASSEYLTGRTGELFF. The DNA for the CDR3 is TGTGCCAGCAGTGAATATTTGACAGGGAGGACCGGGGAGCTGTTTTTT. The chain employs TRBV6-1 and TRBJ2-2; D is perhaps TRBD1 (7 bases). Germline V gene sequence: CDR1 MNHNS, CDR2 SASEGT. The V end lost 2 bases, the J end lost 5 bases, and 15 bases lay between the germline ends. The CDR3 length is 16 residues.

The V call is TRBV30, the J call TRBJ2-7; D tentatively reads TRBD1 or TRBD2 (6 bases each). Trimming left V 4 bases short and J 4 bases short, with 23 bases between. Germline loops: CDR1 GTSNPN, CDR2 SVGIG (reference sequence). The CDR3 is 16 residues long. As DNA, the CDR3 is TGTGCCTGGACAGGGCAGGGGCTCCGGGAGAGGTACGAGCAGTACTTC. Translated, it gives CAWTGQGLRERYEQYF. The complete variable domain, with remaining parts taken from reference TRBV30 and TRBJ2-7, reads SQTIHQWPATLVQPVGSPLSLECTVEGTSNPNLYWYRQAAGRGLQLLFYSVGIGQISSEVPQNLSASRPQDRQFILSSKKLLLSDSGFYLCAWTGQGLRERYEQYFGPGTRLTVT.

This clonotype was counted many times. The CDR3 coding sequence is TGTGCCAGCAGTTTAACCAGGCCCGGGGAGCTGTTTTTT. It is translated as CASSLTRPGELFF. V and J are TRBV12-3 or TRBV12-4 and TRBJ2-2, with D unclear. The CDR3 covers 13 residues. Trimming took 2 bases from V and 6 from J, leaving 7 bases between them.

This clonotype showed up many times. The chain employs TRBV7-3 and TRBJ2-3; the D is unclear. Trimming pared 5 bases from V and 6 bases from J, leaving 12 bases between. CDR3 size: 13 residues. In germline, CDR1 is SGHTA, CDR2 FQGTGA. The CDR3 DNA is TGTGCCAGCAGCATGACTCGGGTGGATACGCAGTATTTT. It yields the protein CASSMTRVDTQYF.